One sample yielded the 27 T cell receptor beta chains listed below, sequenced in a study of blood T cells in healthy people across ages. A second about 7 to 12 cycle PCR used barcoded and J-beta primers. TCRdb redid the calling of the 5' RACE reads with MiXCR, one entry per CDR3 protein. The sample lists roughly 570,000 distinct CDR3 sequences, 27% occurring once. Sequenced sample: blood. The receptors were gathered from a woman aged 70-85 years in good health.

The chain uses TRBV15 and TRBJ2-1; 7 bases agree with TRBD1. The CDR3 covers 15 residues. The V gene's germline CDR1 is LNHNV and CDR2 YYDKDF (reference sequence). Germline trimming cut 5 bases from V and 6 bases from J; bases unmatched to any gene: 10. The CDR3 bases are TGTGCCACCAGCCCTGGGACAGTACAGGCCAATGAGCAGTTCTTC. The encoded protein is CATSPGTVQANEQFF.

This clonotype was seen only a few times. The rearrangement uses TRBV12-5 and TRBJ2-3; 10 bases map to TRBD2. V gave up 5 bases and J gave up 3 bases; unmatched junction bases: 8. The CDR3 has 16 amino acids. Germline CDR1 and CDR2: LGHNT and FRNRAP. The CDR3 bases are TGTGCTAGTGGTCCGGGGACTAGCGCGGCAACAGATACGCAGTATTTT. Protein sequence: CASGPGTSAATDTQYF.

This rearrangement joins TRBV7-9 to TRBJ2-1, with D uncertain. The V end was cut by 3 bases, the J end by 7 bases, with 10 bases between. Germline V gene data show CDR1 as SEHNR and CDR2 as FQNEAQ (reference sequence). The CDR3 totals 13 residues. The CDR3 loop reads CASSFSTTNEQFF. CDR3 in DNA: TGTGCCAGCAGCTTCTCCACCACAAATGAGCAGTTCTTC. The full variable domain, completed using reference TRBV7-9 and TRBJ2-1, is DTGVSQNPRHKITKRGQNVTFRCDPISEHNRLYWYRQTLGQGPEFLTYFQNEAQLEKSRLLSDRFSAERPKGSFSTLEIQRTEQGDSAMYLCASSFSTTNEQFFGPGTRLTVL.

This clonotype was detected a few times. V and J are TRBV2 and TRBJ2-3; 9 positions match TRBD2. The germline gives CDR1 SNHLY, CDR2 FYNNEI. With 7 bases clipped from V and 1 base from J, the junction kept 6 bases outside the gene matches. This CDR3 is 15 amino acids long. CDR3 sequence reads: CASKSERGGTDTQYF. The CDR3 region has the DNA TGTGCCAGCAAATCTGAGCGGGGGGGCACAGATACGCAGTATTTT.

This clonotype turned up a few times. J is TRBJ2-2 and V is TRBV20-1; D remains ambiguous. The CDR3 runs to 14 residues. The germline gives CDR1 DFQATT, CDR2 SNEGSKA (reference sequence). V was pared by 6 bases and J by 2 bases, with 13 bases between. This CDR3 is CSAVRDLNTGELFF. CDR3 in DNA: TGCAGTGCCGTCCGAGACCTAAACACCGGGGAGCTGTTTTTT.

This clonotype was seen only a few times. The rearrangement joins TRBV7-2 to TRBJ1-5, with D unresolved. Trimming pared 2 bases from V and 2 bases from J, leaving 10 bases between. The CDR3 is 15 residues long. Per germline, CDR1 SGHTA and CDR2 FQGNSA. This chain's CDR3 is CASSLSRSGNQPQHF. In DNA, the CDR3 is TGTGCCAGCAGCTTAAGTAGGTCCGGCAATCAGCCCCAGCATTTT.

This chain uses TRBV7-2 with TRBJ2-1, with 7 positions matching TRBD2. Trimming took 5 bases from V and 10 from J; bases not matched to a gene: 11. The CDR3 consists of 14 residues. CDR1 is SGHTA and CDR2 is FQGNSA in the germline V gene. Here the CDR3 reads CASSLGLGSGEQFF. CDR3 bases: TGTGCCAGCAGCCTTGGACTAGGATCGGGGGAGCAGTTCTTC.

The chain employs TRBV7-3 and TRBJ2-4; tentative D call: TRBD2 (5 bases). Per germline, CDR1 SGHTA and CDR2 FQGTGA. Trimming stripped 2 bases from V and 5 bases from J, with 7 bases between. The CDR3 is 13 amino acids. CDR3 in amino acids: CASSLYGENIQYF. DNA for the CDR3: TGTGCCAGCAGCTTATACGGGGAAAACATTCAGTACTTC.

This chain joins TRBV10-3 and TRBJ1-2; D not certain. Germline lookup yields CDR1 ENHRY and CDR2 SYGVKD. Trimming removed 3 bases at V and 3 bases at J, with 11 bases between. The CDR3 is made up of 14 amino acids. This chain's CDR3 is CAISDLQADYGYTF. DNA for the CDR3: TGTGCCATCAGTGACCTTCAGGCTGACTATGGCTACACCTTC.

This clonotype has at least ten counts. The V call is TRBV7-2, the J call TRBJ1-2; D might be TRBD1 (5 bases). The CDR3 covers 15 residues. Germline CDR1 reads SGHTA; CDR2 reads FQGNSA. Trimming took 1 base from V and 8 from J, leaving 17 bases between them. In nucleotides, the CDR3 is TGTGCCAGCAGCTTAGGCCTTACAGGCATCGGAGGCTACACCTTC. Its translation is CASSLGLTGIGGYTF. The variable domain in full, with the rest retrieved from reference TRBV7-2 and TRBJ1-2, is GAGVSQSPSNKVTEKGKDVELRCDPISGHTALYWYRQSLGQGLEFLIYFQGNSAPDKSGLPSDRFSAERTGGSVSTLTIQRTQQEDSAVYLCASSLGLTGIGGYTFGSGTRLTVV.

This chain links TRBV27 with TRBJ1-6; D unresolved. The CDR3 contains 13 residues. Germline assignment: CDR1 MNHEY and CDR2 SMNVEV (reference sequence). Trimming took 5 bases from V and 7 from J, leaving 9 bases between them. CDR3 protein: CASSRAENSPLHF. The CDR3 DNA sequence: TGTGCCAGCAGTAGGGCAGAGAATTCACCCCTCCACTTT.

This clonotype was observed a few times. The chain has TRBV27 and TRBJ2-3; 8 bases match TRBD1. This CDR3 has 16 residues. The germline gives CDR1 MNHEY, CDR2 SMNVEV (reference sequence). V dropped 6 bases and J dropped 1; count of bases not matched to a gene: 9. CDR3 sequence: CASRPNRGIGTDTQYF. The DNA for the CDR3 is TGTGCCAGCAGACCAAACAGGGGGATTGGCACAGATACGCAGTATTTT.

The rearrangement joins TRBV20-1 to TRBJ1-6; D might be TRBD1 (5 bases). The CDR3 covers 15 residues. V gave up 4 bases and J gave up 0 bases, with 10 bases separating them. Germline V gene data show CDR1 as DFQATT and CDR2 as SNEGSKA (reference sequence). CDR3 nucleotide sequence: TGCAGTGCTAACAGGATTAGCTCCTATAATTCACCCCTCCACTTT. Encoded protein: CSANRISSYNSPLHF.

The chain carries TRBV9 and TRBJ2-3, with TRBD2 matching 10 bases. Per germline, CDR1 SGDLS and CDR2 YYNGEE. The CDR3 spans 15 residues. The V gene end was trimmed by 4 bases and the J gene end by 4 bases; junction bases not matched to a gene: 6. Here the CDR3 DNA reads TGTGCCAGCAGCCAAGGGACTAGCGAGGCAGATACGCAGTATTTT. Translating it yields CASSQGTSEADTQYF.

The chain combines TRBV12-3 or TRBV12-4 with TRBJ2-3; 7 bases fit TRBD2. Trimming at V came to 6 bases and at J to 2 bases, leaving 5 bases not matched to a gene. The CDR3 sequence is 14 residues long. Written as DNA, the CDR3 is TGTGCCAGCAGCCCGGCGGGGGACACAGATACGCAGTATTTT. It specifies CASSPAGDTDTQYF.

The CDR3 region is CSATGVGAAYEQYF. In nucleotides, the CDR3 is TGCAGTGCTACGGGAGTGGGGGCCGCCTACGAGCAGTACTTC. The J gene is TRBJ2-1, the V gene TRBV20-1; D might be TRBD1 or TRBD2, each matching 6 bases. The J call is uncertain, as TRBJ2-7 better fits the DNA end. The CDR3 is 14 amino acids. Germline V gene data show CDR1 as DFQATT and CDR2 as SNEGSKA (reference sequence).

This chain uses TRBV10-3 with TRBJ1-4; D is ambiguous. The CDR3 totals 15 residues. Germline-derived CDR1 and CDR2 are ENHRY and SYGVKD. V lost 6 bases and J 0 bases, leaving 11 bases between the germline ends. CDR3 bases: TGTGCCATCAGCGATCAAGAAGCAACTAATGAAAAACTGTTTTTT. Protein: CAISDQEATNEKLFF.

The chain couples TRBV9 to TRBJ2-7; D perhaps matches TRBD2 (6 bases). V gave up 3 bases and J gave up 7 bases, with 17 bases separating them. CDR1 and CDR2 from the germline V gene are SGDLS and YYNGEE. The CDR3 spans 14 residues. For the CDR3, the DNA is TGTGCCAGCAGCGCGCTAGCGCTCACGACGGAGCAGTACTTC. Its protein is CASSALALTTEQYF. The full variable domain, with the rest looked up from reference TRBV9 and TRBJ2-7, is DSGVTQTPKHLITATGQRVTLRCSPRSGDLSVYWYQQSLDQGLQFLIQYYNGEERAKGNILERFSAQQFPDLHSELNLSSLELGDSALYFCASSALALTTEQYFGPGTRLTVT.

This clonotype was seen a few times. This chain uses TRBV19 with TRBJ1-1; 9 bases agree with TRBD1. There are 13 residues in the CDR3. Germline V gives CDR1 LNHDA, CDR2 SQIVND (reference sequence). With V trimmed by 5 bases and J by 7 bases, 5 bases remained unmatched. CDR3 region: CASSRDRVSEAFF. The CDR3, as DNA: TGTGCCAGTAGTCGGGACAGGGTGAGTGAAGCTTTCTTT.

Concerning this clonotype itself: A read error may account for a junction end that differs from germline. V gene TRBV7-2 combines with J gene TRBJ1-4; D not certain. Looked up from germline, CDR1 is SGHTA and CDR2 is FQGNSA. This CDR3 is built from 16 residues. The DNA for the CDR3 is TGTGCCAGCAGCTTGAGGGTTTCAGCAACTAATGAAGAACTGTTTTTT. It translates to CASSLRVSATNEELFF.

In this sample, this clonotype turned up a few times. This rearrangement joins TRBV29-1 to TRBJ1-4, with TRBD1 as a possible D gene (5 bases). CDR1 and CDR2 (germline): SQVTM, ANQGSEA. The CDR3 loop spans 13 amino acids. Trimming took 8 bases from V and 5 from J, leaving 15 bases between them. Here the CDR3 reads CSPRDGQNEKLFF. CDR3 nucleotide sequence: TGCAGCCCCAGGGACGGGCAAAATGAAAAACTGTTTTTT.

This clonotype occurred a few times. The J gene is TRBJ2-5, the V gene TRBV6-5; 7 bases are a match to TRBD2. The J call is uncertain, as TRBJ2-7 better fits the DNA end. CDR3 length: 14 residues. Germline V gene sequence: CDR1 MNHEY, CDR2 SVGAGI. CDR3 in amino acids: CASRARGGTYEQYF. The CDR3 nucleotides read TGTGCCAGCAGAGCACGCGGGGGTACCTACGAGCAGTACTTC.

The chain joins TRBV6-2 or TRBV6-3 to TRBJ2-5; the match to TRBD2 covers 11 bases. The J call is uncertain, as TRBJ2-7 better fits the DNA end. CDR1 is MNHEY, CDR2 SVGEGT, per germline. The CDR3 has 17 residues. The CDR3 DNA is TGTGCCAGCAGTTACACCCCCAGACTAGCGGGGATCTACGAGCAGTACTTC. Translated, it gives CASSYTPRLAGIYEQYF.

The chain couples TRBV28 to TRBJ2-3, with D hard to call. The CDR3 length is 14 residues. Germline values: CDR1 MDHEN, CDR2 SYDVKM. Trimming stripped 9 bases from V and 2 bases from J, with 15 bases between. The CDR3 DNA reads TGTGCCAGTAGGCCGGCAGGTCACACAGATACGCAGTATTTT. Protein: CASRPAGHTDTQYF.

This clonotype appeared a few times. The genes are TRBV20-1 and TRBJ2-5; TRBD1 agrees at 7 bases. The CDR3 has 15 residues. Germline V lookup: CDR1 DFQATT, CDR2 SNEGSKA (reference sequence). V trimming: 6 bases; J trimming: 5 bases; junction bases outside the gene matches: 15. The CDR3: CSAPPIRQGMETQYF. CDR3 DNA: TGCAGTGCGCCTCCTATCCGACAGGGAATGGAGACCCAGTACTTC.

There are a few counts of this clonotype. The V and J genes are TRBV7-9 and TRBJ2-5; 8 bases agree with TRBD2. Near its end, the DNA agrees better with TRBJ2-7, so the J call may be wrong. From germline, CDR1 is SEHNR and CDR2 FQNEAQ (reference sequence). The CDR3 has 17 amino acids. The CDR3 sequence: CASSPSPTPGLAYEQYF. CDR3 DNA: TGTGCCAGCAGCCCCTCCCCCACTCCGGGACTAGCCTACGAGCAGTACTTC.

This clonotype was detected only once. V usage is TRBV5-1 and J usage is TRBJ2-1; D may be TRBD2 (6 bases). V lost 4 bases and J 8 bases, leaving 13 bases between the germline ends. This CDR3 spans 13 amino acids. The V gene's germline CDR1 is SGHRS and CDR2 YFSETQ. The CDR3 sequence is CASSTTSSHEQFF. The DNA for the CDR3 is TGCGCCAGCAGCACGACTAGTAGCCATGAGCAGTTCTTC.